The 20 T cell receptor beta chains presented below share a single source sample, sequenced in a study of cytotoxic CD8 clonotypes in ibrutinib-treated CLL. Clones were read by immunoSEQ multiplex PCR, and TCRdb kept only the in-frame ones, dropping some. Of approximately 200,000 clones listed, about two thirds are singletons. This specimen consisted of PBMCs, obtained after 24 months of ibrutinib treatment. These receptors were taken from a human donor with chronic lymphocytic leukemia.

The J gene is TRBJ2-7, the V gene TRBV12-5; 8 bases are shared with TRBD2. V lost 0 bases and J lost 3; bases outside the gene matches: 10. CDR1 LGHNT and CDR2 FRNRAP come from the germline V gene. CDR3 size: 17 residues. The CDR3 loop reads CASGLVRAGGRIYEQYF. The CDR3 nucleotides are TGTGCTAGTGGTTTGGTACGTGCGGGAGGCCGAATCTACGAGCAGTACTTC.

The rearrangement links TRBV7-6 to TRBJ1-2; D is unclear. Germline V gene data show CDR1 as SGHVS and CDR2 as FNYEAQ. This CDR3 comprises 12 residues. Trimming removed 3 bases from V and 2 bases from J, with 4 bases in between. The CDR3 spells CASSFRNYGYTF. In nucleotides, the CDR3 is TGTGCCAGCAGCTTCCGGAACTATGGCTACACCTTC. Full variable domain (missing parts from reference TRBV7-6 and TRBJ1-2): GAGVSQSPRYKVTKRGQDVALRCDPISGHVSLYWYRQALGQGPEFLTYFNYEAQQDKSGLPNDRFSAERPEGSISTLTIQRTEQRDSAMYRCASSFRNYGYTFGSGTRLTVV.

This clone was counted between two and nine times. The rearrangement uses TRBV7-9 and TRBJ1-2; D possibly corresponds to TRBD1 (5 bases). Trimming took off 2 bases at V and 6 bases at J, with 13 bases between the two ends. CDR1 SEHNR and CDR2 FQNEAQ come from the germline V gene (reference sequence). The CDR3 extends over 14 amino acids. The CDR3 sequence: CASSLNQGSHGYTF. DNA of the CDR3: TGTGCCAGCAGCTTAAACCAGGGATCCCATGGCTACACCTTC. The full variable domain, in which reference TRBV7-9 and TRBJ1-2 provide the parts outside the CDR3, is DTGVSQNPRHKITKRGQNVTFRCDPISEHNRLYWYRQTLGQGPEFLTYFQNEAQLEKSRLLSDRFSAERPKGSFSTLEIQRTEQGDSAMYLCASSLNQGSHGYTFGSGTRLTVV.

V gene TRBV5-1 combines with J gene TRBJ1-4; TRBD1 aligns across 9 bases. Trimming took 4 bases from V and 2 from J; bases not matched to a gene: 9. Germline lookup yields CDR1 SGHRS and CDR2 YFSETQ. The CDR3 sequence is 17 residues long. CDR3 nucleotide sequence: TGCGCCAGCAGCAGAGGACAGGGGTGGACGACTAATGAAAAACTGTTTTTT. Translation gives CASSRGQGWTTNEKLFF. The whole variable domain, remainder taken from reference TRBV5-1 and TRBJ1-4, is KAGVTQTPRYLIKTRGQQVTLSCSPISGHRSVSWYQQTPGQGLQFLFEYFSETQRNKGNFPGRFSGRQFSNSRSEMNVSTLELGDSALYLCASSRGQGWTTNEKLFFGSGTQLSVL.

The rearrangement uses TRBV25-1 and TRBJ1-2, with no clear D. CDR1 MGHDK and CDR2 SYGVNS come from the germline V gene. The CDR3 consists of 13 residues. The V and J ends lost 2 bases and 5 bases respectively, with 9 bases between them. CDR3 nucleotide sequence: TGTGCCAGCAGTGAAGGTGCTACGTATGGCTACACCTTC. This gives the protein CASSEGATYGYTF.

As for this clone: Given a much more abundant clone one base away, this may be a read error. This chain connects TRBV7-9 to TRBJ2-7; TRBD1 matches at 8 bases. V lost 3 bases to trimming and J lost 5 bases; unmatched junction nucleotides: 3. Germline CDR1 SEHNR, CDR2 FQNEAQ (reference sequence). The CDR3 extends over 13 amino acids. CDR3 coding DNA: TGTGCCAGCAGCTTGGCAGGGGGCCACGAGCAGTACTTC. It translates to CASSLAGGHEQYF.

This chain links TRBV4-3 with TRBJ2-6; 9 bases map to TRBD2. There are 20 residues in the CDR3. Germline loops: CDR1 LGHNA, CDR2 YSLEER. Trimming took 0 bases from V and 2 from J; bases not matched to a gene: 11. Here the CDR3 reads CASSQDPQVAGATGANVLTF. As DNA, the CDR3 is TGCGCCAGCAGCCAAGATCCCCAAGTAGCGGGAGCTACTGGGGCCAACGTCCTGACTTTC.

This clone was found a few times. This sequence joins TRBV7-2 and TRBJ1-1, with D hard to call. Germline CDR1 and CDR2: SGHTA and FQGNSA. Deletions cut 1 base from V and 0 bases from J, with 9 bases between. This CDR3 comprises 15 residues. The CDR3 DNA follows: TGTGCCAGCAGCTTAGATCTGAGAATGAACACTGAAGCTTTCTTT. This encodes CASSLDLRMNTEAFF.

This sequence joins TRBV10-3 and TRBJ2-3, with 9 positions matching TRBD1. This CDR3 is built from 19 residues. CDR1 and CDR2 from the germline V gene are ENHRY and SYGVKD. The V gene end was trimmed by 4 bases and the J gene end by 4 bases; junction bases not matched to a gene: 18. CDR3 nucleotide sequence: TGTGCCATCAGTGTTCCGCCCCATTTGGGACAGGGAATTGCAGATACGCAGTATTTT. As protein: CAISVPPHLGQGIADTQYF.

The sample holds a few counts of this clone. The chain is built from TRBV28 and TRBJ2-7, with 7 bases lining up with TRBD1. The CDR3 covers 14 residues. The germline V gene has CDR1 MDHEN and CDR2 SYDVKM. V shed 4 bases and J 3 bases; nucleotides not matched to a gene: 6. CDR3 sequence reads: CASSSPGQRYEQYF. CDR3 bases: TGTGCCAGCAGTTCGCCGGGACAGCGCTACGAGCAGTACTTC.

V is TRBV6-5 and J is TRBJ2-1; 7 nucleotides agree with TRBD1. J lost 5 bases, V lost 6 bases, and 7 bases had no gene match. Germline lookup yields CDR1 MNHEY and CDR2 SVGAGI. The CDR3 covers 14 residues. The CDR3 spells CASRSGTANNEQFF. In nucleotides, the CDR3 is TGTGCCAGCAGGTCCGGGACAGCCAACAATGAGCAGTTCTTC.

The chain recombines TRBV2 with TRBJ2-1; 7 bases are shared with TRBD2. Losses at the gene ends were 6 bases for V and 10 bases for J; bases not matched to a gene: 0. The length of the CDR3 is 10 residues. Germline V gene lookup returns CDR1 SNHLY and CDR2 FYNNEI. CDR3 in DNA: TGTGCCAGCAGACTAGCGGAGCAGTTCTTC. Translated, it gives CASRLAEQFF.

The CDR3, as DNA: TGTGCCAGCAGCGTAGAGAATGGGGTAGTTTTCTCTGGAAACACCATATATTTT. Translating gives CASSVENGVVFSGNTIYF. J is TRBJ1-3 and V is TRBV9; D unclear. The CDR3 is made up of 18 amino acids. Trimming pared 0 bases from V and 0 bases from J, leaving 16 bases between. The germline gives CDR1 SGDLS, CDR2 YYNGEE.

This clone was observed a single time. The chain recombines TRBV5-1 with TRBJ1-3, with 9 bases that match TRBD1. V lost 4 bases, J lost 4 bases, and 6 bases stayed unmatched. Germline lookup yields CDR1 SGHRS and CDR2 YFSETQ. There are 15 residues in the CDR3. The CDR3 region is CASSIQGAEGNTIYF. CDR3 nucleotide sequence: TGCGCCAGCAGCATACAGGGGGCGGAAGGAAACACCATATATTTT.

For the CDR3, the DNA is TGTGCCAGCAGTGGGAGACTAGCGGGAGGCCTTGGGCAGTTCTTC. Its translation is CASSGRLAGGLGQFF. The chain has TRBV25-1 and TRBJ2-1; 13 bases fit TRBD2. Unmatched junction bases numbered 9, after V lost 4 bases and J lost 12 bases. This CDR3 comprises 15 residues. In germline, CDR1 is MGHDK, CDR2 SYGVNS.

The chain employs TRBV30 and TRBJ2-1; possibly TRBD2 for D (6 bases). The V gene's germline CDR1 is GTSNPN and CDR2 SVGIG (reference sequence). The V end was cut by 3 bases, the J end by 2 bases, with 17 bases between. This CDR3 has 16 residues. CDR3 amino acids: CAWSPSLGGTYNEQFF. The DNA of the CDR3 is TGTGCCTGGAGCCCCAGTTTGGGGGGAACCTACAATGAGCAGTTCTTC.

The rearrangement links TRBV30 to TRBJ2-1; D might be TRBD2 (6 bases). Looked up from germline, CDR1 is GTSNPN and CDR2 is SVGIG (reference sequence). The V end lost 0 bases, the J end lost 3 bases, and 18 bases lay between the germline ends. The CDR3 has 17 amino acids. CDR3: CAWSVPRRKRVYNEQFF. The DNA for the CDR3 is TGTGCCTGGAGTGTACCCAGGAGGAAGCGGGTCTACAATGAGCAGTTCTTC.

This chain links TRBV19 with TRBJ1-5; no clear D. From germline, CDR1 is LNHDA and CDR2 SQIVND (reference sequence). V was pared by 3 bases and J by 3 bases, with 6 bases between. This CDR3 has 13 amino acids. This CDR3 reads CASSMAFNQPQHF. The CDR3 nucleotides are TGTGCCAGTAGTATGGCTTTCAATCAGCCCCAGCATTTT.

This sequence joins TRBV15 and TRBJ2-7; D possibly uses TRBD1 or TRBD2 (5 bases each). The CDR3 totals 16 residues. The V gene lost 3 bases and the J gene lost 6 bases, with 21 bases spanning the gap. From germline, CDR1 is LNHNV and CDR2 YYDKDF (reference sequence). CDR3 amino acids: CATSSARDPEWGEQYF. The CDR3 nucleotides are TGTGCCACCAGCAGTGCTCGGGACCCCGAATGGGGCGAGCAGTACTTC.

The J gene is TRBJ2-7, the V gene TRBV5-1; 11 positions match TRBD2. The length of the CDR3 is 16 residues. J was trimmed by 3 bases and V by 1 base; bases with no gene match: 6. Germline loops: CDR1 SGHRS, CDR2 YFSETQ. The CDR3 bases are TGCGCCAGCAGCTTGACTAGCGGGAGTTTGGGCTACGAGCAGTACTTC. It translates to CASSLTSGSLGYEQYF. The full variable domain, with the rest looked up from reference TRBV5-1 and TRBJ2-7, is KAGVTQTPRYLIKTRGQQVTLSCSPISGHRSVSWYQQTPGQGLQFLFEYFSETQRNKGNFPGRFSGRQFSNSRSEMNVSTLELGDSALYLCASSLTSGSLGYEQYFGPGTRLTVT.